This T cell receptor beta chain comes out of a study of OX40 agonist ivuxolimab in advanced cancers. Overall study: Patients were given ivuxolimab, an antibody that agonizes OX40 (CD134). Study findings and constraints: The mean number of expanded clones was higher in CD8+ T cells than in CD4+. No determination was made of the antigen specificity of the expanded peripheral T cells. CD4+ and CD8+ T cells in blood underwent clonal expansion by week 6 at 0.1 to 3.0 mg/kg.

Using immunoSEQ multiplex PCR, the repertoire was profiled, and TCRdb retains in-frame clones only, with some absent. Of tens of thousands of clones in the sample, 94% were seen once. In regard to this clone: Its cognate antigen is unknown. The sample carries other DNA sequences with the same CDR3.

The CDR3 spans 13 residues. With 4 bases removed from V and 7 bases from J, the gap between germline ends came to 10 bases. Germline values: CDR1 LGHNA, CDR2 YSLEER. The source material was CD4+ or CD8+ T cells sorted from blood, sampled in a trial of the OX40 agonist ivuxolimab. This rearrangement joins TRBV4-3 to TRBJ2-2; D might be TRBD1 (5 bases). The receptor's source is an adult with an advanced solid tumor such as melanoma, head and neck, liver or kidney cancer. CDR3 region: CASSRGRGGELFF. In DNA, the CDR3 is TGCGCCAGCAGCCGAGGTAGGGGCGGGGAGCTGTTTTTT.